The table lists the clone carrying this T cell receptor (beta chain) with many counts. How the authors handled the data: Amplification with reference gene primers provided the estimates of nucleated cell counts. Clones were read by immunoSEQ multiplex PCR, and TCRdb kept only the in-frame ones, dropping some. V and J calls and clone size are given by that table; D and trimming were obtained from the DNA. The sample contains 310,000 or so clones, around 83% of which appear only once. Per germline, CDR1 MRHNA and CDR2 SNTAGT. V was clipped by 4 bases and J by 4 bases; unmatched bases: 2. There are 14 residues in the CDR3. This sample was included in a study of blood T cell repertoires in COVID-19. Study information: COVID-19 samples collected from the United States, Italy and Spain covered acute and convalescent phases.

V gene TRBV6-4 combines with J gene TRBJ2-3; TRBD2 aligns across 10 bases. Sequenced material: peripheral blood. The origin of this receptor is a woman between 50 and 59 years old with acute or convalescent COVID-19. CDR3 nucleotide sequence: TGTGCCAGCAGTGCCAGCGGGGGGGCAGATACGCAGTATTTT. This encodes CASSASGGADTQYF.